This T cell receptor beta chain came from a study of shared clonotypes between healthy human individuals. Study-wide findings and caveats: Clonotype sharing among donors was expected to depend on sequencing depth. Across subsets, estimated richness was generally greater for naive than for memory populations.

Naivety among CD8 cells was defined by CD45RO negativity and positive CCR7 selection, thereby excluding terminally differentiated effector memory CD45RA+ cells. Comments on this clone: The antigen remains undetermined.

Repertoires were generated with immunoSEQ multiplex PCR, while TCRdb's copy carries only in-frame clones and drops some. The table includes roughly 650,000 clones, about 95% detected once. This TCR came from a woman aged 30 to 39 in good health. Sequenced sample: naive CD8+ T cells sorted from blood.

The CDR3 here is CASRVGDRADSPLHF. In DNA form, the CDR3 reads TGTGCCAGCAGAGTTGGGGACAGGGCAGATTCACCCCTCCACTTT. The gene calls are TRBV6-1 and TRBJ1-6, with 9 bases matching TRBD1. J gave up 8 bases and V 6 bases, and 8 bases lay outside the gene matches. The CDR3 is 15 amino acids. Germline V gene data show CDR1 as MNHNS and CDR2 as SASEGT.